The 11 T cell receptor beta chains presented below share a single source sample, sequenced in a study of memory CD8 T cells in hepatitis C reinfection. The time point denotes: peak reinfection, 3 to 8 weeks after reinfection detection. TCR sequencing was done directly ex vivo on sorted cells, without expansion in vitro. Only in-frame clones appear in the TCRdb table, and some are missing; sequencing was by immunoSEQ multiplex PCR. The repertoire holds 40,000 to 45,000 clones, around 87% seen once, with 1% to 1.5% in the top ten. The sample consisted of naive CD8+ T cells sorted from blood. All receptors come from a man between 18 and 35 years old with hepatitis C virus infection.

V gene TRBV10-2 combines with J gene TRBJ1-5; 9 bases map to TRBD1. Trimming at V came to 0 bases and at J to 4 bases, leaving 1 base not matched to a gene. Germline CDR1 reads WSHSY; CDR2 reads SAAADI. The CDR3 length is 15 residues. The CDR3 DNA is TGCGCCAGCAGTGAGTCGACAGGGGGTAATCAGCCCCAGCATTTT. Residues: CASSESTGGNQPQHF.

The V gene is TRBV12-5, the J gene TRBJ1-1; possibly TRBD1 for D (6 bases). This CDR3 has 15 amino acids. Trimming removed 5 bases from V and 0 bases from J, with 13 bases in between. CDR1 LGHNT and CDR2 FRNRAP come from the germline V gene. The CDR3 nucleotides are TGTGCTAGTGGTGAGGGGGATCCCATGAACACTGAAGCTTTCTTT. Protein sequence: CASGEGDPMNTEAFF.

This chain joins TRBV7-9 and TRBJ2-5; no clear D. This CDR3 is 15 amino acids long. The V gene lost 1 base and the J gene lost 2 bases, with 11 bases spanning the gap. Germline values: CDR1 SEHNR, CDR2 FQNEAQ (reference sequence). CDR3: CASSLVYSGQETQYF. CDR3 nucleotide sequence: TGTGCCAGCAGCTTAGTGTATTCGGGTCAAGAGACCCAGTACTTC.

This rearrangement joins TRBV19 to TRBJ2-1, with 8 bases lining up with TRBD1. The trim removed 7 bases at V and 4 bases at J, leaving 6 bases unmatched. The CDR3 is made up of 14 amino acids. The germline CDR1 and CDR2 sequences are LNHDA and SQIVND (reference sequence). This CDR3 is CASMEQGGYNEQFF. DNA for the CDR3: TGTGCCAGTATGGAACAGGGGGGTTACAATGAGCAGTTCTTC.

J is TRBJ2-7 and V is TRBV28, with 15 positions matching TRBD2. V was clipped by 3 bases and J by 6 bases; unmatched bases: 6. CDR1 and CDR2 (germline): MDHEN, SYDVKM. This CDR3 has 16 residues. CDR3 sequence: CASSLPMGLAGGEQYF. CDR3 bases: TGTGCCAGCAGTTTGCCGATGGGACTAGCGGGAGGCGAGCAGTACTTC.

The genes are TRBV5-6 and TRBJ2-1; 8 positions match TRBD1. The CDR3 is 16 amino acids. The V segment lost 3 bases and the J segment 1 base; nucleotides outside the gene matches: 6. In germline, CDR1 is SGHDT, CDR2 YYEEEE. CDR3 loop: CASSSPRDRSYNEQFF. In DNA form, the CDR3 reads TGTGCCAGCAGCTCTCCTCGGGACAGGTCCTACAATGAGCAGTTCTTC. The entire variable domain, with the rest obtained from reference TRBV5-6 and TRBJ2-1, is as follows: DAGVTQSPTHLIKTRGQQVTLRCSPKSGHDTVSWYQQALGQGPQFIFQYYEEEERQRGNFPDRFSGHQFPNYSSELNVNALLLGDSALYLCASSSPRDRSYNEQFFGPGTRLTVL.

This clone came up once. The V gene is TRBV11-2, the J gene TRBJ2-3, with D maybe TRBD2 (6 bases). The CDR3 consists of 19 residues. The germline V and J ends were trimmed by 0 bases and 0 bases, with 19 bases remaining between them. Germline V gene data show CDR1 as SGHAT and CDR2 as FQNNGV. The CDR3 DNA is TGTGCCAGCAGCTTAGATAGTTTGGGGACTGACACTAGCACAGATACGCAGTATTTT. Amino acids: CASSLDSLGTDTSTDTQYF.

The chain is built from TRBV11-2 and TRBJ1-2, with D unresolved. The V gene's germline CDR1 is SGHAT and CDR2 FQNNGV. V was trimmed by 4 bases and J by 3 bases, leaving 21 bases between them. The CDR3 has 17 residues. The CDR3 DNA sequence: TGTGCCAGCAGCTCAGAGGTTATCGGCGGGAGGGACTATGGCTACACCTTC. It codes for CASSSEVIGGRDYGYTF. The variable domain in full, completed from reference TRBV11-2 and TRBJ1-2, reads EAGVAQSPRYKIIEKRQSVAFWCNPISGHATLYWYQQILGQGPKLLIQFQNNGVVDDSQLPKDRFSAERLKGVDSTLKIQPAKLEDSAVYLCASSSEVIGGRDYGYTFGSGTRLTVV.

The gene calls are TRBV11-2 and TRBJ2-2; 8 positions agree with TRBD2. With V trimmed by 1 base and J by 0 bases, 4 bases remained unmatched. Germline V gene sequence: CDR1 SGHAT, CDR2 FQNNGV. This CDR3 is 17 amino acids long. The CDR3 protein is CASSLGLAGPNTGELFF. DNA of the CDR3: TGTGCCAGCAGCTTAGGGCTAGCGGGTCCGAACACCGGGGAGCTGTTTTTT.

Concerning this clone itself: In the same sample, other DNA sequences code for this CDR3. The genes are TRBV28 and TRBJ2-2; a weak D match, TRBD2 (6 bases). Germline lookup yields CDR1 MDHEN and CDR2 SYDVKM. The CDR3 is 14 amino acids. V was pared by 3 bases and J by 5 bases, with 10 bases between. The CDR3 sequence: CASSLAGLTGELFF. CDR3 DNA: TGTGCCAGCAGTTTGGCAGGACTAACCGGGGAGCTGTTTTTT. The full variable domain, with the rest looked up from reference TRBV28 and TRBJ2-2, is DVKVTQSSRYLVKRTGEKVFLECVQDMDHENMFWYRQDPGLGLRLIYFSYDVKMKEKGDIPEGYSVSREKKERFSLILESASTNQTSMYLCASSLAGLTGELFFGEGSRLTVL.

This rearrangement joins TRBV11-2 to TRBJ2-1; 10 bases fit TRBD2. V dropped 4 bases and J dropped 8; count of bases not matched to a gene: 5. CDR3 size: 14 residues. The germline V gene encodes CDR1 SGHAT and CDR2 FQNNGV. CDR3 sequence reads: CASSSLAGGYEQFF. CDR3 coding DNA: TGTGCCAGCAGCTCGTTAGCGGGGGGTTATGAGCAGTTCTTC.